The clone carrying this T cell receptor (beta chain) was counted only a few times. Its antigen is as yet unknown. Treg sorting used a CD4+CD25+CD127-/low gate. Study results and limitations: The larger cohort examined one V-J beta rearrangement, not whole repertoires.

TCRdb re-called the 5' RACE reads through MiXCR, storing one row per CDR3 protein. Found here are 35,000 to 45,000 distinct CDR3 sequences, roughly 22% of them singletons; the top ten hold over 3.5%. The CDR3 loop spans 13 amino acids. In germline, CDR1 is SQVTM, CDR2 ANQGSEA. Trimming at V came to 6 bases and at J to 3 bases, leaving 7 bases not matched to a gene. The TCR comes from a female donor with breast cancer. Sequencing was done on a sample of Tregs sorted from a lymph node. The rearrangement links TRBV29-1 to TRBJ2-7; 8 bases line up with TRBD2. The CDR3 DNA is TGCAGCGTGGAGGGACTAGGAGACTACGAGCAGTACTTC. Residues: CSVEGLGDYEQYF.